This T cell receptor (beta chain) was recorded in a study of neurological immune-mediated disorders. The time point is: longitudinal time-point 1 (baseline). The CDR3 totals 14 residues. Per the germline V gene, CDR1 is SGDLS and CDR2 is YYNGEE. V was pared by 3 bases and J by 5 bases, with 11 bases between. As for the cDNA, it was generated by 5'RACE with 10-nucleotide random UMIs. Over 170 million TCR-beta sequences, together covering 15-18 subjects, were produced by every individual sequencing run that was carried out. From the 5' RACE reads, TCRdb called clonotypes with MiXCR, one entry per CDR3 protein. The sample has tens of thousands of distinct CDR3 sequences; roughly 10% are singletons. This clonotype came up many times.

V and J are TRBV9 and TRBJ2-2; tentative D call: TRBD2 (6 bases). Sequenced: PBMCs. The sequence was obtained from a woman aged 40 to 55 in good health. The CDR3 sequence: CASSGTGGTGELFF. DNA of the CDR3: TGTGCCAGCAGCGGAACCGGGGGAACCGGGGAGCTGTTTTTT.